A single sample is the source of the 10 T cell receptor beta chains below, sequenced in a study of cytomegalovirus exposure and HLA in healthy donors. The PCR ran on 60 Vbeta and 13 Jbeta primers. Profiled with immunoSEQ multiplex PCR; TCRdb holds only in-frame clones, not every one. There are 140,000 or so clones in the sample; 70% to 90% occur only once, and 0.4% to 0.55% lies in the top ten. Sequences were obtained from PBMCs. These receptors came from a woman in her thirties or forties in good health and CMV-seronegative.

This clone appeared a single time. This chain connects TRBV21-1 to TRBJ2-5; the table names TRBD2, a call not compared with the DNA. TRBV21-1 corresponds to a pseudogene. This CDR3 contains 12 residues. CDR3 DNA: TGTGTCATCCGTCTGAGAGGAGAGACCCAGTACTTC. Translating it yields CVIRLRGETQYF.

This clone was seen a handful of times. The rearrangement uses TRBV25-1 and TRBJ2-7; the match to TRBD2 covers 12 bases. CDR1 MGHDK and CDR2 SYGVNS come from the germline V gene. J was trimmed by 4 bases and V by 5 bases; bases with no gene match: 6. This CDR3 region has 15 residues. CDR3 in DNA: TGTGCCAGCAGTTCAGGACTAGCGGGACCGTACGAGCAGTACTTC. Amino acids: CASSSGLAGPYEQYF.

V usage is TRBV27 and J usage is TRBJ2-7; 13 bases agree with TRBD2. There are 16 residues in the CDR3. V was pared by 1 base and J by 4 bases, with 4 bases of the junction left unmatched. The germline V gene encodes CDR1 MNHEY and CDR2 SMNVEV (reference sequence). The CDR3 here is CASSLFGTSGIYEQYF. In nucleotides, the CDR3 is TGTGCCAGCAGTTTATTCGGGACTAGCGGGATTTACGAGCAGTACTTC.

The chain carries TRBV9 and TRBJ1-3; D not resolved. The CDR3 runs 15 residues. CDR1 SGDLS and CDR2 YYNGEE come from the germline V gene. V was trimmed by 0 bases and J by 0 bases, leaving 7 bases between them. CDR3 amino acids: CASSVGTASGNTIYF. For the CDR3, the DNA is TGTGCCAGCAGCGTAGGAACAGCCTCTGGAAACACCATATATTTT.

This chain uses TRBV7-2 with TRBJ1-1; D is ambiguous. The CDR3 has 13 residues. Trimming took off 3 bases at V and 3 bases at J, with 8 bases between the two ends. Germline lookup yields CDR1 SGHTA and CDR2 FQGNSA. The CDR3 region has the DNA TGTGCCAGCAGCTTTATAGAGGACACTGAAGCTTTCTTT. It translates to CASSFIEDTEAFF.

V and J are TRBV7-9 and TRBJ2-1, with a possible D match to TRBD2 (7 bases). The CDR3 consists of 15 residues. V was shortened by 5 bases and J by 7 bases, with 18 bases between the two germline ends. Germline V lookup: CDR1 SEHNR, CDR2 FQNEAQ (reference sequence). CDR3 sequence reads: CASSRLGGGGNEQFF. The CDR3 coding sequence is TGTGCCAGCAGCCGATTAGGGGGGGGCGGGAATGAGCAGTTCTTC.

This clone was counted between two and nine times. The rearrangement uses TRBV6-6 and TRBJ2-7; a possible D gene is TRBD1 (5 bases). V was cut by 7 bases and J by 6 bases, with 25 bases left in between. From germline, CDR1 is MNHNY and CDR2 SVGAGI (reference sequence). The CDR3 contains 16 residues. The CDR3 sequence: CASTSQSPGPTTEQYF. CDR3 nucleotides: TGTGCCAGCACCTCGCAAAGCCCAGGGCCTACTACCGAGCAGTACTTC.

The rearrangement joins TRBV13 to TRBJ2-7, with D perhaps TRBD2 (6 bases). Germline V gene lookup returns CDR1 PRHDT and CDR2 FYEKMQ (reference sequence). V shed 2 bases and J shed 5 bases, with 19 bases lying between them. The CDR3 contains 16 residues. The CDR3 protein is CASSLWSGARGDEQYF. The DNA of the CDR3 is TGTGCCAGCAGCTTATGGTCGGGAGCCCGAGGTGACGAGCAGTACTTC.

This chain joins TRBV5-8 and TRBJ2-2, with D unclear. Germline-derived CDR1 and CDR2 are SGHTS and YDEGEE. V lost 4 bases, J lost 3 bases, and 4 bases lay in between. CDR3 size: 12 residues. CDR3 sequence reads: CASSRDTGELFF. The CDR3 DNA follows: TGTGCCAGCAGCCGGGACACCGGGGAGCTGTTTTTT. Looking up the rest from reference TRBV5-8 and TRBJ2-2 gives the full variable domain: EAGVTQSPTHLIKTRGQQATLRCSPISGHTSVYWYQQALGLGLQFLLWYDEGEERNRGNFPPRFSGRQFPNYSSELNVNALELEDSALYLCASSRDTGELFFGEGSRLTVL.

This chain joins TRBV4-1 and TRBJ2-2; the D gene is possibly TRBD2 (6 bases). The CDR3 runs 19 residues. CDR1 is MGHRA and CDR2 is YSYEKL in the germline V gene. Deletions cut 0 bases from V and 0 bases from J, with 17 bases between. The DNA of the CDR3 is TGCGCCAGCAGCCAAGATAGGTACTGGGGAGGCTCGAACACCGGGGAGCTGTTTTTT. Its translation: CASSQDRYWGGSNTGELFF.